This entry concerns a single TCR beta chain. What it recognizes is unknown. J gave up 4 bases and V 5 bases, and 19 bases lay outside the gene matches. The CDR3 has 19 amino acids. Germline CDR1 reads SGHNT; CDR2 reads YYREEE (reference sequence). Amplification used 60 Vbeta primers and 13 Jbeta primers. Assay used: immunoSEQ multiplex PCR; TCRdb lists only in-frame clones, some missing. The sample has 100,000 to 150,000 clones; around 74% are singletons. This sample is drawn from a study of cytomegalovirus exposure and HLA in healthy donors. Broader study findings: Specific recognition of CMV antigens was confirmed in vitro for three chains (all CMV-associated). Among TCR beta chains, those listed as cytomegalovirus-associated numbered fewer than 200. Using the classifier, cytomegalovirus status was reportedly diagnosed with high specificity and sensitivity.

The V and J genes are TRBV5-4 and TRBJ2-2, with 8 bases fitting TRBD2. The sample comprised PBMCs. The clonotype originates from a man aged 60-69 years in good health and CMV-seropositive. CDR3 region: CASSRGGGRAQRITGELFF. CDR3 coding DNA: TGTGCCAGCAGTCGGGGCGGGGGGCGAGCGCAGAGGATCACCGGGGAGCTGTTTTTT.